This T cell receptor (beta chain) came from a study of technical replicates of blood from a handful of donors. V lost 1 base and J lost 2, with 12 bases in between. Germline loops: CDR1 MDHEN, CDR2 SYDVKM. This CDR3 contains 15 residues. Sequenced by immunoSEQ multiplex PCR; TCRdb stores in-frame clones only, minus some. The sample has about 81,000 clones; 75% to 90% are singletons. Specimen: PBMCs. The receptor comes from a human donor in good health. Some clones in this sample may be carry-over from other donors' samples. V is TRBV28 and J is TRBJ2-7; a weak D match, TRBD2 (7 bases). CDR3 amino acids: CASSLLGGGAYEQYF. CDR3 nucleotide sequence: TGTGCCAGCAGTTTATTGGGAGGGGGAGCCTACGAGCAGTACTTC.